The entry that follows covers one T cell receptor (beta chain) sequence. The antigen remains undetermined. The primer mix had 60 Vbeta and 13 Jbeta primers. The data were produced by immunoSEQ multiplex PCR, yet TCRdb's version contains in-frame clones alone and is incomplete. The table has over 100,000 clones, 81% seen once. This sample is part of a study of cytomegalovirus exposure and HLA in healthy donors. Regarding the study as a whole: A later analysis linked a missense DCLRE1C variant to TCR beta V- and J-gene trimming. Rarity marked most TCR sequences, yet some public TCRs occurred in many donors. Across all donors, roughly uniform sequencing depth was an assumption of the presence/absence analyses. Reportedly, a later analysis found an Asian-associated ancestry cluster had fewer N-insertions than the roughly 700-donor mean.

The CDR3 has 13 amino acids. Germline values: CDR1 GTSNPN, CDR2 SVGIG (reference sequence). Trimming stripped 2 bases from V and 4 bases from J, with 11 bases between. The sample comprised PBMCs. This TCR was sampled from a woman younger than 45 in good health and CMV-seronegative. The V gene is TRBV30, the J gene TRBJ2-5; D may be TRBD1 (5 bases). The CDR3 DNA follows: TGTGCCTGGAGTATGGGGCTGGGAGAGACCCAGTACTTC. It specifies CAWSMGLGETQYF. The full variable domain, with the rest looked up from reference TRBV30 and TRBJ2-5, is SQTIHQWPATLVQPVGSPLSLECTVEGTSNPNLYWYRQAAGRGLQLLFYSVGIGQISSEVPQNLSASRPQDRQFILSSKKLLLSDSGFYLCAWSMGLGETQYFGPGTRLLVL.